The next 31 T cell receptor beta chains were all read from a single sample in a study of shared T cell receptors in the human thymus. Clones were read by immunoSEQ multiplex PCR, and TCRdb kept only the in-frame ones, dropping some. The sample includes roughly 660,000 clones, 88% of them seen just once. The same sample was also studied in work on human thymus T cells.

The sequencing input was thymocytes. The receptors were gathered from a boy under two years old with a congenital heart defect.

The V call is TRBV7-2, the J call TRBJ2-4; D is ambiguous. There are 15 residues in the CDR3. The V end was cut by 5 bases, the J end by 0 bases, with 11 bases between. Germline assignment: CDR1 SGHTA and CDR2 FQGNSA. The CDR3 is CASSLVALAKNIQYF. The DNA of the CDR3 is TGTGCCAGCAGCCTTGTTGCACTAGCCAAAAACATTCAGTACTTC.

The chain is built from TRBV15 and TRBJ2-5; D is unclear. CDR1 and CDR2 (germline): LNHNV, YYDKDF (reference sequence). Trimming removed 3 bases from V and 2 bases from J, with 10 bases in between. This CDR3 contains 14 residues. CDR3 sequence (DNA): TGTGCCACCAGCAGGGGCAGATTTCAAGAGACCCAGTACTTC. Protein sequence: CATSRGRFQETQYF.

The V gene is TRBV5-6, the J gene TRBJ1-1; 7 nucleotides line up with TRBD1. V dropped 4 bases and J dropped 3; count of bases not matched to a gene: 6. The CDR3 totals 14 residues. CDR1 is SGHDT and CDR2 is YYEEEE in the germline V gene. Here the CDR3 DNA reads TGTGCCAGCAGCGACACAGGGGCGGACACTGAAGCTTTCTTT. Amino acid sequence: CASSDTGADTEAFF.

The chain has TRBV25-1 and TRBJ2-7; maybe TRBD2 (6 bases). The CDR3 runs 13 residues. V was cut by 8 bases and J by 2 bases, with 13 bases left in between. Germline V lookup: CDR1 MGHDK, CDR2 SYGVNS. As DNA, the CDR3 is TGTGCCAGCGCCCGGGGGTTTGCCTACGAGCAGTACTTC. This sequence encodes CASARGFAYEQYF.

The chain employs TRBV7-2 and TRBJ2-7; D may be TRBD1 (6 bases). The CDR3 extends over 16 amino acids. The ends were cut back, 5 bases at V and 1 base at J, with 18 bases in the middle. Germline V gene sequence: CDR1 SGHTA, CDR2 FQGNSA. The CDR3 DNA sequence: TGTGCCAGCAGCGCAGGGCCCGGGACACGATCCTACGAGCAGTACTTC. Protein: CASSAGPGTRSYEQYF.

The chain links TRBV10-3 to TRBJ2-2; 11 bases are shared with TRBD1. The V gene end was trimmed by 5 bases and the J gene end by 7 bases; junction bases not matched to a gene: 6. Germline values: CDR1 ENHRY, CDR2 SYGVKD. There are 15 residues in the CDR3. CDR3 in amino acids: CAISLDRGLNGELFF. The CDR3 region has the DNA TGTGCCATCAGTCTGGACAGGGGGCTAAACGGGGAGCTGTTTTTT.

The chain carries TRBV4-1 and TRBJ1-2, with 9 positions matching TRBD1. Per the germline V gene, CDR1 is MGHRA and CDR2 is YSYEKL. The V and J ends lost 4 bases and 7 bases, in that order; junction bases with no gene match: 10. The CDR3 runs to 15 residues. Here the CDR3 DNA reads TGCGCCAGCAGCCTTTGGACAGGGGAAGCTGCTGGCTACACCTTC. Protein product: CASSLWTGEAAGYTF.

V and J are TRBV4-2 and TRBJ1-2; D gene ambiguous. V was shortened by 4 bases and J by 0 bases, with 15 bases between the two germline ends. The CDR3 loop spans 16 amino acids. Germline CDR1 is LGHNA and CDR2 is YNFKEQ. The CDR3 nucleotides read TGTGCCAGCAGCCCGCTCCCTCTAGATACTAACTATGGCTACACCTTC. This encodes CASSPLPLDTNYGYTF.

The gene calls are TRBV4-1 and TRBJ1-4, with D tentatively TRBD1 (6 bases). The CDR3 is 18 amino acids. Germline CDR1 and CDR2: MGHRA and YSYEKL. V was cut by 4 bases and J by 3 bases, with 21 bases left in between. CDR3 loop: CASSPLLGAASSNEKLFF. In DNA form, the CDR3 reads TGCGCCAGCAGCCCTCTATTGGGGGCGGCATCTTCTAATGAAAAACTGTTTTTT.

The chain employs TRBV7-3 and TRBJ1-1, with D unclear. CDR1 and CDR2 from the germline V gene are SGHTA and FQGTGA. The CDR3 totals 13 residues. Between the trimmed V and J ends, which lost 5 bases and 1 base, there was a span of 8 bases. The CDR3 here is CASSPSWNTEAFF. The CDR3 DNA follows: TGTGCCAGCAGCCCCAGTTGGAACACTGAAGCTTTCTTT.

The chain uses TRBV4-2 and TRBJ2-5; D possibly corresponds to TRBD2 (5 bases). The CDR3 is made up of 16 amino acids. Trimming took off 4 bases at V and 2 bases at J, with 17 bases between the two ends. Germline V CDR1 and CDR2: LGHNA, YNFKEQ. The CDR3 DNA is TGTGCCAGCAGCCCCGGGATGATGGGCGGACAAGAGACCCAGTACTTC. It is translated as CASSPGMMGGQETQYF.

The rearrangement uses TRBV7-2 and TRBJ2-3, with 9 positions matching TRBD1. J gave up 3 bases and V 4 bases, and 8 bases lay outside the gene matches. This CDR3 has 16 amino acids. Germline assignment: CDR1 SGHTA and CDR2 FQGNSA. The CDR3 DNA reads TGTGCCAGCAGCTCCTTCGACAGGGGGGTAACAGATACGCAGTATTTT. The encoded protein is CASSSFDRGVTDTQYF.

The CDR3 here is CASSQDPGGRANYGYTF. CDR3 DNA: TGCGCCAGCAGCCAAGACCCGGGGGGGCGGGCTAACTATGGCTACACCTTC. The rearrangement joins TRBV4-3 to TRBJ1-2; perhaps TRBD1 as D (6 bases). V was pared by 0 bases and J by 0 bases, with 14 bases between. The CDR3 has 17 residues. Germline CDR1 reads LGHNA; CDR2 reads YSLEER.

The chain uses TRBV9 and TRBJ1-2; TRBD1 matches 9 bases. Per germline, CDR1 SGDLS and CDR2 YYNGEE. This CDR3 has 13 amino acids. J gave up 8 bases and V 7 bases, and 9 bases lay outside the gene matches. The CDR3 loop reads CASSSGTGRGYTF. The CDR3 DNA follows: TGTGCCAGCTCGTCCGGGACAGGGCGCGGCTACACCTTC.

J is TRBJ1-4 and V is TRBV5-1; possibly TRBD1 for D (6 bases). The V gene's germline CDR1 is SGHRS and CDR2 YFSETQ. Trimming removed 0 bases from V and 3 bases from J, with 9 bases in between. CDR3 length: 15 residues. The chain's CDR3 is CASSLGRGPNEKLFF. The CDR3 DNA reads TGCGCCAGCAGCTTGGGCAGGGGACCTAATGAAAAACTGTTTTTT.

The V call is TRBV11-3, the J call TRBJ2-2; a weak D match, TRBD1 (6 bases). Germline loops: CDR1 SGHNT, CDR2 YENEEA. Trimming took off 4 bases at V and 5 bases at J, with 17 bases between the two ends. The length of the CDR3 is 16 residues. This chain's CDR3 is CASSSTGTRRTGELFF. DNA of the CDR3: TGTGCCAGCAGCTCTACCGGGACACGGAGGACCGGGGAGCTGTTTTTT.

This sequence joins TRBV10-2 and TRBJ1-5; TRBD1 agrees at 8 bases. Germline values: CDR1 WSHSY, CDR2 SAAADI. The length of the CDR3 is 16 residues. The V and J ends lost 4 bases and 0 bases, in that order; junction bases with no gene match: 5. The CDR3 region is CASSVGTGYSNQPQHF. For the CDR3, the DNA is TGCGCCAGCAGTGTAGGGACAGGTTATAGCAATCAGCCCCAGCATTTT.

The rearrangement links TRBV7-2 to TRBJ2-2; TRBD1 might be the D (5 bases). Germline loops: CDR1 SGHTA, CDR2 FQGNSA. V gave up 4 bases and J gave up 4 bases, with 13 bases separating them. The CDR3 runs 15 residues. CDR3 in amino acids: CASSSLTQATGELFF. DNA for the CDR3: TGTGCCAGCAGCTCTCTCACACAGGCCACCGGGGAGCTGTTTTTT.

This rearrangement joins TRBV15 to TRBJ2-3, with D perhaps TRBD1 (6 bases). The CDR3 totals 16 residues. CDR1 is LNHNV, CDR2 YYDKDF, per germline (reference sequence). V lost 5 bases and J 6 bases, leaving 21 bases between the germline ends. CDR3 sequence (DNA): TGTGCCACCAGCGGATTGCAAACGAACAGGGCTGATACGCAGTATTTT. It is translated as CATSGLQTNRADTQYF.

This clone was detected once. This rearrangement joins TRBV30 to TRBJ2-7; TRBD1 is a possible D gene (6 bases). V dropped 3 bases and J dropped 5 bases, with 8 bases sitting between them. Germline lookup yields CDR1 GTSNPN and CDR2 SVGIG (reference sequence). The CDR3 spans 11 residues. CDR3 sequence: CAWRQGHEQYF. The CDR3 DNA reads as TGTGCCTGGAGACAGGGCCACGAGCAGTACTTC.

This clone was observed once. V and J are TRBV6-1 and TRBJ1-2, with D maybe TRBD1 (5 bases). V dropped 3 bases and J dropped 8 bases, with 13 bases sitting between them. CDR1 is MNHNS and CDR2 is SASEGT in the germline V gene. The CDR3 covers 13 residues. The DNA of the CDR3 is TGTGCCAGCAGTGACGGCCAGGGATGCGGCTACACCTTC. Its protein is CASSDGQGCGYTF.

The gene calls are TRBV7-2 and TRBJ2-2, with 15 bases lining up with TRBD2. The ends lost 4 bases at V and 4 bases at J; junction bases unmatched: 7. The CDR3 is 18 amino acids. Per the germline V gene, CDR1 is SGHTA and CDR2 is FQGNSA. CDR3: CASSSPGLAGGITGELFF. The CDR3, as DNA: TGTGCCAGCAGCTCTCCGGGACTAGCGGGAGGTATCACCGGGGAGCTGTTTTTT. Supplemented by reference TRBV7-2 and TRBJ2-2, the full variable domain reads GAGVSQSPSNKVTEKGKDVELRCDPISGHTALYWYRQSLGQGLEFLIYFQGNSAPDKSGLPSDRFSAERTGGSVSTLTIQRTQQEDSAVYLCASSSPGLAGGITGELFFGEGSRLTVL.

This chain connects TRBV4-1 to TRBJ2-7; 10 bases line up with TRBD2. The CDR3 is made up of 17 amino acids. Germline CDR1 is MGHRA and CDR2 is YSYEKL. V was pared by 4 bases and J by 0 bases, with 9 bases of the junction left unmatched. Written as DNA, the CDR3 is TGCGCCAGCAGCCTCCTTTCGGCTAGCGGGAGCTCCTACGAGCAGTACTTC. As protein: CASSLLSASGSSYEQYF.

The chain has TRBV6-1 and TRBJ2-5, with 7 bases identical to TRBD2. The germline V gene has CDR1 MNHNS and CDR2 SASEGT. The CDR3 loop spans 15 amino acids. V was clipped by 7 bases and J by 4 bases; unmatched bases: 12. In DNA, the CDR3 is TGTGCCAGCACCCCAGTCGCGGGAGTAATAGAGACCCAGTACTTC. Residues: CASTPVAGVIETQYF.

The chain carries TRBV10-3 and TRBJ2-3; D is unresolved. Germline assignment: CDR1 ENHRY and CDR2 SYGVKD. The CDR3 is 15 residues long. Trimming cost V 0 bases and J 1 base, with 8 bases left between them. CDR3 sequence: CAISESSLGTDTQYF. CDR3 nucleotides: TGTGCCATCAGTGAGTCGTCGCTAGGCACAGATACGCAGTATTTT.

CDR3 sequence (DNA): TGTGCCATCAGTGACGAGGAGCAGTTCTTC. Translation: CAISDEEQFF. The V call is TRBV10-3, the J call TRBJ2-1; the D is unclear. The V gene's germline CDR1 is ENHRY and CDR2 SYGVKD. The CDR3 spans 10 residues. Trimming pared 3 bases from V and 10 bases from J, leaving 4 bases between.

J is TRBJ1-5 and V is TRBV15; D call uncertain. V was trimmed by 5 bases and J by 0 bases, leaving 11 bases between them. The germline V gene has CDR1 LNHNV and CDR2 YYDKDF (reference sequence). CDR3 length: 15 amino acids. The DNA of the CDR3 is TGTGCCACCAGCGCCCAAATACTTAGCAATCAGCCCCAGCATTTT. Amino acid sequence: CATSAQILSNQPQHF.

The chain employs TRBV9 and TRBJ2-3; no reliable D call. The CDR3 runs to 12 residues. The V and J ends lost 2 bases and 6 bases respectively, with 7 bases between them. The germline V gene encodes CDR1 SGDLS and CDR2 YYNGEE. The CDR3, as DNA: TGTGCCAGCAGCGTTGGCCCTGATACGCAGTATTTT. The encoded protein is CASSVGPDTQYF.

As regards this clone: The junction departs from germline at one end; a sequencing error may be responsible. The chain has TRBV6-5 and TRBJ2-1; TRBD1 might be the D (6 bases). Germline lookup yields CDR1 MNHEY and CDR2 SVGAGI. The CDR3 runs 16 residues. The CDR3 DNA reads as TGTGCCAGCAGTTACCTTGGTCGGGACAACTACAATGAACAGTTCTTC. Protein product: CASSYLGRDNYNEQFF.

The gene calls are TRBV27 and TRBJ1-1; D gene uncertain. Germline CDR1 reads MNHEY; CDR2 reads SMNVEV (reference sequence). CDR3 length: 20 amino acids. V gave up 3 bases and J gave up 0 bases, with 26 bases separating them. The CDR3 nucleotides are TGTGCCAGCAGTTTTGAAACCCGCCCACCGGGAACAATTATGAACACTGAAGCTTTCTTT. Protein sequence: CASSFETRPPGTIMNTEAFF.

This chain uses TRBV19 with TRBJ2-6; D is undetermined. Trimming removed 7 bases from V and 5 bases from J, with 9 bases in between. The CDR3 totals 13 residues. Germline assignment: CDR1 LNHDA and CDR2 SQIVND (reference sequence). The CDR3 DNA follows: TGTGCCAGTATGAGCCCGTGGGCCAACGTCCTGACTTTC. It specifies CASMSPWANVLTF.